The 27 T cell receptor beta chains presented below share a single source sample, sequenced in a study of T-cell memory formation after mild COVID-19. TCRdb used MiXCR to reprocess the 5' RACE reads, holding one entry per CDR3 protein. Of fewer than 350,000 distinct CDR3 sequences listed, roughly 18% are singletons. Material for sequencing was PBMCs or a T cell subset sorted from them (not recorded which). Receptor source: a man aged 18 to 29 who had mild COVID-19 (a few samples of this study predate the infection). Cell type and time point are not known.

The CDR3 loop is CSARDRRLAANEQFF. The CDR3 DNA reads TGCAGTGCTAGAGATAGACGGCTAGCCGCAAATGAGCAGTTCTTC. The chain links TRBV20-1 to TRBJ2-1; D might be TRBD2 (5 bases). Looked up from germline, CDR1 is DFQATT and CDR2 is SNEGSKA (reference sequence). V was trimmed by 0 bases and J by 7 bases, leaving 16 bases between them. This CDR3 spans 15 amino acids.

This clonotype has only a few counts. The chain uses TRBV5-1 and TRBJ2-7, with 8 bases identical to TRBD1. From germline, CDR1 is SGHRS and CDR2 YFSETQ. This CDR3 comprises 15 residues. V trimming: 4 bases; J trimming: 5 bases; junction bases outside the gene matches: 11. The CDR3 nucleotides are TGCGCCAGCAGCCGGCAGGGGGACAGGCAGCACGAGCAGTACTTC. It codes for CASSRQGDRQHEQYF.

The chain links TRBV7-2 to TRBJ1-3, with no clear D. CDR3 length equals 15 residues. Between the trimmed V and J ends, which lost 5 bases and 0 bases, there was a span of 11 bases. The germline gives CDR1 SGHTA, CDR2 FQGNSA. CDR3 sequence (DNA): TGTGCCAGCAGCCCCGGCCCCTTCTCTGGAAACACCATATATTTT. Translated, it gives CASSPGPFSGNTIYF.

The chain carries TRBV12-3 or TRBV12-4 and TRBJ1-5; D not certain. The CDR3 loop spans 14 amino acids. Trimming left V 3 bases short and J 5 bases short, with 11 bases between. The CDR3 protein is CASSFWGSHQPQHF. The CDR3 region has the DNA TGTGCCAGCAGTTTCTGGGGTTCCCATCAGCCCCAGCATTTT.

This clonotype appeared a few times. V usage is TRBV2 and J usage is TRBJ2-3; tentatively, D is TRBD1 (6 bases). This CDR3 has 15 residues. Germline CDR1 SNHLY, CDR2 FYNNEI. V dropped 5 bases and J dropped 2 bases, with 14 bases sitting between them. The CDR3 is CASSSDRSPTDTQYF. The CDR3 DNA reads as TGTGCCAGCAGTTCAGACAGGTCCCCCACAGATACGCAGTATTTT.

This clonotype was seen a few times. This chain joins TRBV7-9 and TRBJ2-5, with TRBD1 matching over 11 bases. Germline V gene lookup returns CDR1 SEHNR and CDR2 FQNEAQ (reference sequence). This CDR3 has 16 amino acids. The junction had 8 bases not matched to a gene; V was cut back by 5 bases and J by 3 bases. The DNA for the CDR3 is TGTGCCAGCAGCGGGCTCCCGGGACAGGGGGAAGAGACCCAGTACTTC. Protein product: CASSGLPGQGEETQYF.

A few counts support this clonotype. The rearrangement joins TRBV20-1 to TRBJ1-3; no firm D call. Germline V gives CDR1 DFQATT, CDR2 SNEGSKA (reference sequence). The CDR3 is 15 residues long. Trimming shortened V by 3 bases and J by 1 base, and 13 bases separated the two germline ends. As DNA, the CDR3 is TGCAGTGCTAGTCTACCAGCGATATCTGGAAACACCATATATTTT. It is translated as CSASLPAISGNTIYF.

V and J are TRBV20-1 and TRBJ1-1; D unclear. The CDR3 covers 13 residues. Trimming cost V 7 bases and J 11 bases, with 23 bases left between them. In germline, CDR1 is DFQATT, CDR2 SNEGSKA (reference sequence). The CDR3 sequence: CSEPRTSPFCAFF. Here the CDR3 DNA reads TGCAGTGAACCCCGGACCTCGCCTTTCTGTGCTTTCTTT.

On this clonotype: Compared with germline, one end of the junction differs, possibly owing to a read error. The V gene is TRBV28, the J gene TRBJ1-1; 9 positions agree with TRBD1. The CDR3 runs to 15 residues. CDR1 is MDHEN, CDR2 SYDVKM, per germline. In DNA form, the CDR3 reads TGTGCCAGCAGTTCGGGGACAGGGAGGAACGCTGAAGCTTTCTTT. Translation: CASSSGTGRNAEAFF.

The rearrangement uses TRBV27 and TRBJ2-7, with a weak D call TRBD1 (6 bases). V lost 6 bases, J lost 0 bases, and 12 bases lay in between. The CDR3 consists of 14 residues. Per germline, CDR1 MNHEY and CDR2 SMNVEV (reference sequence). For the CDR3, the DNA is TGTGCCAGCAGAGACAGGCCTAGCTCCTACGAGCAGTACGTC. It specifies CASRDRPSSYEQYV.

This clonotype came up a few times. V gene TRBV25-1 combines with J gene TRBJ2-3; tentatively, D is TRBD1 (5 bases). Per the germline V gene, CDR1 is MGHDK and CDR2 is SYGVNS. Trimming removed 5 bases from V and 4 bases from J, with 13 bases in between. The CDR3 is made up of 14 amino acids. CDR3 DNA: TGTGCCAGCAGTTATGTGGTAGGGGCAGATACGCAGTATTTT. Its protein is CASSYVVGADTQYF.

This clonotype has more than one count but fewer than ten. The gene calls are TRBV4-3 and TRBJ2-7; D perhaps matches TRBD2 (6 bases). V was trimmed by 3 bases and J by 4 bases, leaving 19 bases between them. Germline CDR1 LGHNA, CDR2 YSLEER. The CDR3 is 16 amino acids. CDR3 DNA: TGCGCCAGCAGCCACCCCCTACGGAGGGGTAGGTACGAGCAGTACTTC. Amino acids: CASSHPLRRGRYEQYF.

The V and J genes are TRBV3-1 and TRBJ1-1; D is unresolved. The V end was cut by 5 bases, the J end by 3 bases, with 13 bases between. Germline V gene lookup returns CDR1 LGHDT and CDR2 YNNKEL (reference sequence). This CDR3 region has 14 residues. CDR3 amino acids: CASSSRVGDTEAFF. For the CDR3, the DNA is TGTGCCAGCAGCTCTCGGGTAGGCGACACTGAAGCTTTCTTT.

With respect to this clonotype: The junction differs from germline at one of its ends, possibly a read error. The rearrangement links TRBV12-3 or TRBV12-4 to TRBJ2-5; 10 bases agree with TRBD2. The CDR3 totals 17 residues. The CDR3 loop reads CASSRRASGGPQVTQYF. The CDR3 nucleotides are TGTGCCAGCAGCCGACGGGCTAGCGGGGGCCCTCAAGTGACCCAGTACTTC.

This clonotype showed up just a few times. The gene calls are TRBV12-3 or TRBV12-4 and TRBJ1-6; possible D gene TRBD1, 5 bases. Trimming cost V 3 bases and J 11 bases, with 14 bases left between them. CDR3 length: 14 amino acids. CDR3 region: CASSFLQDKAPLHF. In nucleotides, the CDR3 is TGTGCCAGCAGTTTTTTACAGGACAAGGCACCCCTCCACTTT.

CDR3 nucleotides: TGTGCCAGCAGCTTAGAGACGGGGACTGAAGCTTTCTTT. It yields the protein CASSLETGTEAFF. The V call is TRBV7-8, the J call TRBJ1-1; D gene unclear. The CDR3 consists of 13 residues. Trimming took off 1 base at V and 5 bases at J, with 8 bases between the two ends. In germline, CDR1 is SGHVS, CDR2 FQNEAQ.

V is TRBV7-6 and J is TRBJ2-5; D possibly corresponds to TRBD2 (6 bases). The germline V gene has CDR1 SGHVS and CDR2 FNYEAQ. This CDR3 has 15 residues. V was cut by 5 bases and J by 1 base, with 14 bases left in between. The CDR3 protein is CASSTGPGLQETQYF. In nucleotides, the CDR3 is TGTGCCAGCAGCACCGGGCCGGGACTCCAAGAGACCCAGTACTTC.

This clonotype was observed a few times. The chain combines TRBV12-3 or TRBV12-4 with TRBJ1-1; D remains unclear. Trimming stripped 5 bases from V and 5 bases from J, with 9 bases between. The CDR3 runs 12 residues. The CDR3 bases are TGTGCCAGCAGTCAGGAGGTGACTGAAGCTTTCTTT. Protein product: CASSQEVTEAFF.

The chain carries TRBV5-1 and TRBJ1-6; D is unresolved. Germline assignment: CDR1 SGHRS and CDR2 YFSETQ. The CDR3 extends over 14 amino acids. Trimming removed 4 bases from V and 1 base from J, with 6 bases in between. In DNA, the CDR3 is TGCGCCAGCAGCGAGGCGTCCTATAATTCACCCCTCCACTTT. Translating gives CASSEASYNSPLHF.

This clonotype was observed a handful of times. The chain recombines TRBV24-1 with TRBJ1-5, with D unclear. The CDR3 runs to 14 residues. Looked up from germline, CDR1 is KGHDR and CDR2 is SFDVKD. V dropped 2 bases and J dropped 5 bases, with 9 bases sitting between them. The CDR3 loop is CATSDWAPDQPQHF. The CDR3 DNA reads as TGTGCCACCAGTGATTGGGCCCCGGATCAGCCCCAGCATTTT.

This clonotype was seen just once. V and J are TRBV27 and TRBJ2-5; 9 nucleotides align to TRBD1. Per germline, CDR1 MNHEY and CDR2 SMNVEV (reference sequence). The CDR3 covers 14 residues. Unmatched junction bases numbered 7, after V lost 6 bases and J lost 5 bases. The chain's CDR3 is CASRRDREFETQYF. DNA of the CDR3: TGTGCCAGCAGGAGGGACAGGGAATTTGAGACCCAGTACTTC.

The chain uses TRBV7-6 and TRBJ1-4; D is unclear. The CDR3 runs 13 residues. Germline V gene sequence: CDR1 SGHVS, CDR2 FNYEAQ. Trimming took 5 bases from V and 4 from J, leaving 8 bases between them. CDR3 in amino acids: CASSPPGNEKLFF. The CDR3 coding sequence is TGTGCCAGCAGCCCCCCCGGTAATGAAAAACTGTTTTTT. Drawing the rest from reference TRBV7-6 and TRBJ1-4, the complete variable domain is GAGVSQSPRYKVTKRGQDVALRCDPISGHVSLYWYRQALGQGPEFLTYFNYEAQQDKSGLPNDRFSAERPEGSISTLTIQRTEQRDSAMYRCASSPPGNEKLFFGSGTQLSVL.

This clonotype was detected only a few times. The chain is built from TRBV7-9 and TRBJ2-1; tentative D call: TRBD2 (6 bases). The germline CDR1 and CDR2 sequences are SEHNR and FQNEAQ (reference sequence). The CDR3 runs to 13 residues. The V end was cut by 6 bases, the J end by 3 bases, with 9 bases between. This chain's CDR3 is CASSFSGYNEQFF. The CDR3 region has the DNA TGTGCCAGCAGTTTTAGCGGCTACAATGAGCAGTTCTTC.

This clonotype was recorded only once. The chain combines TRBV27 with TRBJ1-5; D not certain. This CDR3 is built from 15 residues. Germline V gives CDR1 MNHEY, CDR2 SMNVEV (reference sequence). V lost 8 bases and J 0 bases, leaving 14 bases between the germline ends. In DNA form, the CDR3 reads TGTGCCAGCCTCCCCCAGCGGGTTAGCAATCAGCCCCAGCATTTT. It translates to CASLPQRVSNQPQHF.

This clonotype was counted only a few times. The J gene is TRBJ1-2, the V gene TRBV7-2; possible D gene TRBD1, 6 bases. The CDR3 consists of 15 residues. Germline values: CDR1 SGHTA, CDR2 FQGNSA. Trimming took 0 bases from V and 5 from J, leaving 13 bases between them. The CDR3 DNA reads TGTGCCAGCAGCTTAGCGCTGGGGCAGGGGTATGGCTACACCTTC. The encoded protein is CASSLALGQGYGYTF. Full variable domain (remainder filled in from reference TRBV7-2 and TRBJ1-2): GAGVSQSPSNKVTEKGKDVELRCDPISGHTALYWYRQSLGQGLEFLIYFQGNSAPDKSGLPSDRFSAERTGGSVSTLTIQRTQQEDSAVYLCASSLALGQGYGYTFGSGTRLTVV.

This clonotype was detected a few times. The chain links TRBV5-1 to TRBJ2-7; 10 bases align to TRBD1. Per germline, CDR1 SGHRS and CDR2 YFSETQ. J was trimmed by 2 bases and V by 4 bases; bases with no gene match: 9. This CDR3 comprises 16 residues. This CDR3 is CASSLAQGQGAYEQYF. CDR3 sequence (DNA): TGCGCCAGCAGCCTAGCCCAAGGACAGGGGGCCTACGAGCAGTACTTC.

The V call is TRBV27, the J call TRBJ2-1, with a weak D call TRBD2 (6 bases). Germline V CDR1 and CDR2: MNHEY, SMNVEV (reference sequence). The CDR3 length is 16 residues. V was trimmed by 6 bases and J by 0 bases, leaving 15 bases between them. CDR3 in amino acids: CASSPWGGYSYNEQFF. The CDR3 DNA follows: TGTGCCAGCAGCCCCTGGGGAGGTTACTCCTACAATGAGCAGTTCTTC.